This paragraph covers one T cell receptor beta chain sequence. The data stem from a study of blood T cell repertoires in COVID-19. Overall study context: Italy, Spain and the United States were the sources of the convalescent and acute COVID-19 samples.

The repertoire was sequenced with immunoSEQ multiplex PCR; TCRdb's copy has only in-frame clones and lacks some. The sample carries roughly 260,000 clones, about 88% recorded once. This CDR3 contains 20 residues. Germline values: CDR1 SGDLS, CDR2 YYNGEE. With V trimmed by 4 bases and J by 0 bases, 19 bases remained unmatched. The specimen sequenced was peripheral blood. The sequence was obtained from a woman aged 25 to 39 with COVID-19, enrolled during active disease. This chain connects TRBV9 to TRBJ2-1; 7 bases match TRBD2. CDR3 in amino acids: CASSSTEGSGRRGSYNEQFF. The CDR3 DNA follows: TGTGCCAGCAGCTCCACGGAGGGTAGCGGGCGGCGGGGCTCCTACAATGAGCAGTTCTTC.